This TCR beta chain came from a study of blood T cell repertoires in COVID-19. V lost 5 bases and J lost 4; bases outside the gene matches: 6. This CDR3 region has 14 residues. CDR1 SEHNR and CDR2 FQNEAQ come from the germline V gene (reference sequence). Libraries were prepared by immunoSEQ multiplex PCR; TCRdb keeps only in-frame clonotypes and omits some of them. The data show some 200,000 clones, roughly 76% seen once. The sample taken for sequencing was peripheral blood. The chain employs TRBV7-9 and TRBJ2-7; TRBD1 matches at 9 bases. This sequence originates from a middle-aged woman with COVID-19, enrolled during active disease. CDR3 nucleotides: TGTGCCAGCAGCCTACAGGGGGCTGGTTACGAGCAGTACTTC. Protein product: CASSLQGAGYEQYF. Full variable domain (outside the CDR3, taken from reference TRBV7-9 and TRBJ2-7): DTGVSQNPRHKITKRGQNVTFRCDPISEHNRLYWYRQTLGQGPEFLTYFQNEAQLEKSRLLSDRFSAERPKGSFSTLEIQRTEQGDSAMYLCASSLQGAGYEQYFGPGTRLTVT.